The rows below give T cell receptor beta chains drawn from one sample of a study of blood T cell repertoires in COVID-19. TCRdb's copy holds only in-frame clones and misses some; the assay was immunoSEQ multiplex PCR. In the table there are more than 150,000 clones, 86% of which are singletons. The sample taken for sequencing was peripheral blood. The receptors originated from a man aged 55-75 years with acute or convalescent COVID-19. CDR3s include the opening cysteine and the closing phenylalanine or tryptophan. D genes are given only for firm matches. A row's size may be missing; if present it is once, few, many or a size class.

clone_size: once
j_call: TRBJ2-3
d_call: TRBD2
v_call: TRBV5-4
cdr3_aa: CASSPRLAGYTDTQYF
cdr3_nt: TGTGCCAGCAGCCCAAGACTAGCGGGCTACACAGATACGCAGTATTTT

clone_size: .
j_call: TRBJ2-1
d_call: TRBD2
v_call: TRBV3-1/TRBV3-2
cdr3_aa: CASSLPSLAGGDEQFF
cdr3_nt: TGTGCCAGCAGCCTTCCCTCTCTAGCGGGAGGGGATGAGCAGTTCTTC

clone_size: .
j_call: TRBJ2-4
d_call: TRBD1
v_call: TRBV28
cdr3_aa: CASSLRGTGLRAKNIQYF
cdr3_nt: TGTGCCAGCAGCCTTCGGGGGACAGGGCTAAGAGCCAAAAACATTCAGTACTTC

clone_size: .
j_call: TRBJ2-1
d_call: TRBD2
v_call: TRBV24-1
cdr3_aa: CATSDLPGLDHNEQFF
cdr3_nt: TGTGCCACCAGTGATTTGCCCGGACTAGACCACAATGAGCAGTTCTTC

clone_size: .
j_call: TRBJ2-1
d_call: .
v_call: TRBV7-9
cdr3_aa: CASSPRFRFGAAYNEQFF
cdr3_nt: TGTGCCAGCAGCCCCCGATTTAGATTTGGGGCGGCCTACAATGAGCAGTTCTTC

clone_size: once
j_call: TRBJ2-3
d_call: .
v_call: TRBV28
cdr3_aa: CASRIGGGTDTQYF
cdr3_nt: TGTGCCAGCCGGATAGGGGGGGGCACAGATACGCAGTATTTT

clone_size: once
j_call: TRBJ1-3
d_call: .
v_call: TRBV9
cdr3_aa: CASSVRPGNGLSGNTIYF
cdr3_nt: TGTGCCAGCAGCGTCCGCCCCGGGAACGGACTCTCTGGAAACACCATATATTTT

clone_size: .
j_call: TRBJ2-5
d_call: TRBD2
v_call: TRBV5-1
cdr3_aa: CASSAGASGVPQETQYF
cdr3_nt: TGCGCCAGCAGCGCGGGAGCGTCGGGAGTTCCCCAAGAGACCCAGTACTTC

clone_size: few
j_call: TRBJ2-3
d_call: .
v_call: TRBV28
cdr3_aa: CASSYGGASTDTQYF
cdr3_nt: TGTGCCAGCAGTTATGGGGGGGCTAGCACAGATACGCAGTATTTT

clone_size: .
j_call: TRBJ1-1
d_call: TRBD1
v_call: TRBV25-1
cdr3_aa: CASSYATGTASRAFF
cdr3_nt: TGTGCCAGCAGCTACGCAACTGGGACAGCCAGCAGGGCTTTCTTT

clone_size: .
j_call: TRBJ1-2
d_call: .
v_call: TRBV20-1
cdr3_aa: CSASEHRGYGYTF
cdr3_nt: TGCAGTGCTAGTGAACACCGGGGCTATGGCTACACCTTC

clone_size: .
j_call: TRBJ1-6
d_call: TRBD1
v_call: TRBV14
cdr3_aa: CASSQGQGANSPLHF
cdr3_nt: TGTGCCAGCAGCCAAGGACAGGGGGCAAATTCACCCCTCCACTTT

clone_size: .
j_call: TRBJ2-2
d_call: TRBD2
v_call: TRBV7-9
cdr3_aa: CASSLWTSGRTGELFF
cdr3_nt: TGTGCCAGCAGCTTATGGACTAGCGGGAGAACCGGGGAGCTGTTTTTT

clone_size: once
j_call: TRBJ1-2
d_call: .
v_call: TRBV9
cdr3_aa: CASSGPDRNYGYTF
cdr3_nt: TGTGCCAGCAGCGGACCGGACAGAAACTATGGCTACACCTTC

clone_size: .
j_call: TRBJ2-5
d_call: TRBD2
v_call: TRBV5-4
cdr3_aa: CASSLGAGRGTSGSRTQYF
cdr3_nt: TGTGCCAGCAGCTTGGGGGCCGGGCGCGGGACTAGCGGGAGTCGAACCCAGTACTTC

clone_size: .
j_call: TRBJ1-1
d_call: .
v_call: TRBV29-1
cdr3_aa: CSVEVPTGTNTEAFF
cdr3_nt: TGCAGCGTTGAAGTCCCGACAGGCACAAACACTGAAGCTTTCTTT

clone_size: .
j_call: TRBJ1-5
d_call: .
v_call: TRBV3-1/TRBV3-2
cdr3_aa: CASSQAHNSNQPQHF
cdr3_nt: TGTGCCAGCAGCCAAGCCCACAATAGCAATCAGCCCCAGCATTTT

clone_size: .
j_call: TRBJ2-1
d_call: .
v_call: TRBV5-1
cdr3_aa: CASSLGATEQFF
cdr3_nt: TGCGCCAGCAGCCTGGGGGCTACTGAGCAGTTCTTC

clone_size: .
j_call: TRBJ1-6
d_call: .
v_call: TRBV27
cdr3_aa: CASSPGWNSPLHF
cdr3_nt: TGTGCCAGCAGTCCAGGGTGGAATTCACCCCTCCACTTT

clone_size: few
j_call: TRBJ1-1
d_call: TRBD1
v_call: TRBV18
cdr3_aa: CASSPGGGNTEAFF
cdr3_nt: TGTGCCAGCTCCCCAGGAGGGGGCAACACTGAAGCTTTCTTT

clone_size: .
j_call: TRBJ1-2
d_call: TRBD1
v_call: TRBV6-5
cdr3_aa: CASSRDRGANYGYTF
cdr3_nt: TGTGCCAGCAGCCGAGACAGGGGGGCCAACTATGGCTACACCTTC

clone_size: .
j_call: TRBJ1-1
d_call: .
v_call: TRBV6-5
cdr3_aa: CASTTTQGTEAFF
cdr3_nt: TGTGCCAGCACCACCACGCAGGGGACTGAAGCTTTCTTT

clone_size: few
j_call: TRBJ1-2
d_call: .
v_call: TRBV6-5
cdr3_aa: CASSNTQGSLDGYTF
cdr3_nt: TGTGCCAGCAGCAACACACAGGGATCTTTGGACGGCTACACCTTC

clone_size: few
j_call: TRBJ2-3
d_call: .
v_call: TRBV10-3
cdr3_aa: CAIRIDRATDTQYF
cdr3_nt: TGTGCCATCAGGATAGATCGAGCAACAGATACGCAGTATTTT

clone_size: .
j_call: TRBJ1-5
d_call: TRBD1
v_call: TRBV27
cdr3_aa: CASSPQGDRGMWPQHF
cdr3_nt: TGTGCCAGCAGTCCCCAGGGGGACAGGGGAATGTGGCCCCAGCATTTT

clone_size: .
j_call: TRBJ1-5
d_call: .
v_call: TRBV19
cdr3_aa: CASSIGTVSNQPQHF
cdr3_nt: TGTGCCAGTAGTATAGGGACAGTTAGCAATCAGCCCCAGCATTTT

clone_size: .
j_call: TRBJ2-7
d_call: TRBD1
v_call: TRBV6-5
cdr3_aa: CASSSGTGLSYEQYF
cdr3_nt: TGTGCCAGCAGTTCCGGGACAGGCCTCTCCTACGAGCAGTACTTC

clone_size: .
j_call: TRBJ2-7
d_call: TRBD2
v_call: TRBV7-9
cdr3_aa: CASTRAGGYEQYF
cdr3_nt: TGTGCCAGCACCCGAGCGGGAGGTTACGAGCAGTACTTC

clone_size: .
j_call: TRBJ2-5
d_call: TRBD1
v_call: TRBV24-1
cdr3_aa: CATSDSRTGGKETQYF
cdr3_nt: TGTGCCACCAGTGATTCAAGGACAGGGGGGAAAGAGACCCAGTACTTC

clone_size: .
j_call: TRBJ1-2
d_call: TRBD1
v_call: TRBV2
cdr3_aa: CASSTTSGQGARGYTF
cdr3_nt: TGTGCCAGCAGTACGACCTCGGGACAGGGGGCTAGGGGCTACACCTTC

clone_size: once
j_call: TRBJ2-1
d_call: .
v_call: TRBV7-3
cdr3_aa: CASSPRASSRYNEQFF
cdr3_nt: TGTGCCAGCAGCCCCCGTGCCTCTAGCAGATACAATGAGCAGTTCTTC

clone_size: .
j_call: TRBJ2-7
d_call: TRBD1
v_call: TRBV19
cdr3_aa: CASRRQGAYEQYF
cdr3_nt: TGTGCCAGTCGGCGACAGGGGGCCTACGAGCAGTACTTC

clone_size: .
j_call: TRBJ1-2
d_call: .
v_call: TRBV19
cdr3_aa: CASSINREYGYTF
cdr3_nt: TGTGCCAGTAGTATAAACAGGGAGTATGGCTACACCTTC

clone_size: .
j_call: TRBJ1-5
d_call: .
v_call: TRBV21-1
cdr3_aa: CASNLQPWGPNQPQHF
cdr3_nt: TGTGCCAGCAATCTCCAACCATGGGGGCCCAATCAGCCCCAGCATTTT

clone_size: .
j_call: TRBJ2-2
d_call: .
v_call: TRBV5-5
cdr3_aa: CASSLNVGGSTGELFF
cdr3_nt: TGTGCCAGCAGCTTGAATGTGGGAGGTTCCACCGGGGAGCTGTTTTTT

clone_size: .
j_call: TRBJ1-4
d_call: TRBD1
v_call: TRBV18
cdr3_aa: CASSDRGKLFF
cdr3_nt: TGTGCCAGCTCGGACAGGGGAAAACTGTTTTTT

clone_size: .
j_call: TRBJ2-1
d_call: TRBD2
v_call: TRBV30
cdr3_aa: CAWSWGLAGGGEQFF
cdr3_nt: TGTGCCTGGAGCTGGGGCCTAGCGGGAGGAGGTGAGCAGTTCTTC

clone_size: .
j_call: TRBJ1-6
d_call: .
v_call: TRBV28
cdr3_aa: CASSLDKDNSPLHF
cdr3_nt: TGTGCCAGCAGTCTGGACAAAGATAATTCACCCCTCCACTTT

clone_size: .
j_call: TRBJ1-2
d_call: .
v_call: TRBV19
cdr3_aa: CASSISAGKGYDGYTF
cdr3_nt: TGTGCCAGTAGTATATCTGCAGGGAAGGGGTATGATGGCTACACCTTC

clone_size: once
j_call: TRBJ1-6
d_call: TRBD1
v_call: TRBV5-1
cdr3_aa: CASSSGTGGLNSPLHF
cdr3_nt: TGCGCCAGCAGCTCCGGGACAGGGGGATTAAATTCACCCCTCCACTTT